The source of this T cell receptor (beta chain) is a study of T cell responses to AZD1222 COVID-19 vaccine. Method: immunoSEQ multiplex PCR; TCRdb's copy keeps in-frame clones and lacks some. The table has some 94,000 clones, approximately 92% seen once. This clone was recorded once. The antigen is unknown. Trimming removed 0 bases from V and 9 bases from J; junction bases left unmatched: 2. The CDR3 length is 14 residues. CDR1 is SGHNT and CDR2 is YYREEE in the germline V gene (reference sequence). Notes on the study in general: Increased Spike-specific TCR breadth and depth were observed after two AZD1222 doses. Close to half of spike-specific TCRs reportedly recognize unmutated variant regions. The donor cohort was predominantly white British with a female majority, and clonal diversity may have been underestimated.

This receptor was identified in an adult in good health. The chain combines TRBV5-4 with TRBJ2-1; TRBD1 agrees at 11 bases. Specimen: peripheral blood, collected on day 0 of AZD1222 vaccination. CDR3 protein: CASSLGTGGREQFF. The DNA for the CDR3 is TGTGCCAGCAGCTTGGGGACAGGGGGCCGTGAGCAGTTCTTC. Drawing the rest from reference TRBV5-4 and TRBJ2-1, the complete variable domain is ETGVTQSPTHLIKTRGQQVTLRCSSQSGHNTVSWYQQALGQGPQFIFQYYREEENGRGNFPPRFSGLQFPNYSSELNVNALELDDSALYLCASSLGTGGREQFFGPGTRLTVL.